This TCR beta chain came from a study of cytomegalovirus exposure and HLA in healthy donors. V lost 6 bases to trimming and J lost 3 bases, with 6 bases between them. The CDR3 runs 12 residues. Germline CDR1 is MNHNS and CDR2 is SASEGT. The study's findings and limits: A later analysis linked 16,951 TCR beta sequences to HLA alleles at 0.05 false discovery rate. The records held CMV serostatus as the only immune exposure information. Later work found most CMV-associated TCR beta chains apparently HLA-restricted.

PCR employed 60 Vbeta and 13 Jbeta primers. Generated by immunoSEQ multiplex PCR, the TCRdb table keeps only in-frame clones and is missing some. This table holds 100,000 to 150,000 clones, 78% found once. To note about this clone: Antigen specificity is unknown.

The clonotype comes from a female donor in good health and CMV-seronegative. This chain uses TRBV6-1 with TRBJ1-3; D is undetermined. Sequencing was carried out using PBMCs. The CDR3 nucleotides are TGTGCCAGCAGGGCGGTTGGAAACACCATATATTTT. Its translation: CASRAVGNTIYF.